This T cell receptor (beta chain) was recovered during a study of blood T cell repertoires in COVID-19. Sequenced by immunoSEQ multiplex PCR; TCRdb stores in-frame clones only, minus some. The table has roughly 200,000 clones, around 80% seen once. Germline V lookup: CDR1 GTSNPN, CDR2 SVGIG (reference sequence). The V segment lost 1 base and the J segment 4 bases; nucleotides outside the gene matches: 6. The length of the CDR3 is 14 residues. This chain joins TRBV30 and TRBJ1-2, with 7 bases fitting TRBD1. Sequencing used peripheral blood. The clonotype originates from a man between 45 and 60 years old who had recovered from COVID-19. CDR3 bases: TGTGCCTGGAGTGAAACAGGGGCCGGCTATGGCTACACCTTC. It encodes CAWSETGAGYGYTF.